This T cell receptor beta chain was identified in a study of T cell changes during pregnancy in multiple sclerosis. Clones were read by immunoSEQ multiplex PCR, and TCRdb kept only the in-frame ones, dropping some. Among around 120,000 clones listed, approximately 90% were seen once. The sequence was collected from a female donor with multiple sclerosis, enrolled in a pregnancy study. Sample: peripheral blood, taken after pregnancy.

The CDR3 bases are TGTGCCAGCAGCCAATCACAGGGGACCGAGCAGTACTTC. Translated, it gives CASSQSQGTEQYF. The chain recombines TRBV11-2 with TRBJ2-7; 7 bases agree with TRBD1. The CDR3 has 13 amino acids. Germline V gene lookup returns CDR1 SGHAT and CDR2 FQNNGV. The V gene end was trimmed by 5 bases and the J gene end by 6 bases; junction bases not matched to a gene: 7.